The present TCR beta chain was sequenced within a study of blood T cells in healthy people across ages. Study conclusions and caveats: Compared with aged donors, long-lived donors showed fewer expanded clones, suggesting selection. Naive and antigen-experienced cells could not be conclusively compared, given unsorted PBMCs.

A second PCR of about 7 to 12 cycles used a sample-barcoded 5' primer and a J-beta primer mix. From the 5' RACE reads, TCRdb called clonotypes with MiXCR, one entry per CDR3 protein. The sample shows fewer than 1.5 million distinct CDR3 sequences, approximately 38% of them seen only once. Of note for this clonotype: The antigen is undetermined.

Per germline, CDR1 LGHDT and CDR2 YNNKEL (reference sequence). CDR3 length: 18 amino acids. The sample comprised blood. The receptor's source is a woman between 18 and 30 years old in good health. The V and J genes are TRBV3-1 and TRBJ2-1; D remains ambiguous. TRBJ2-7 explains the end of the DNA better; the J call may be wrong. The CDR3 protein is CASSQERPRWSSYNEQYF. CDR3 nucleotide sequence: TGTGCCAGCAGCCAAGAACGGCCTAGATGGAGCTCCTACAATGAGCAGTACTTC.